This T cell receptor beta chain is from a study of T cells expressing NK-cell markers. The cDNA for TCR beta came from 5'RACE template switching with UMIs. Reprocessing the 5' RACE reads, TCRdb reports a single entry for every CDR3 protein and omits DNA. This sample contains more than 400,000 distinct CDR3 sequences. The CDR3 has 15 residues. The germline CDR1 and CDR2 sequences are SGHRS and YFSETQ. The chain has TRBV5-1 and TRBJ2-3; checking the TCRdb D call of TRBD1 is not possible without DNA. The sample comprised blood T cells: a sorted CD56 or NKG2C T cell subset, CD4+ or CD8+ T cells, or bulk PBMC T cells (not recorded which). The TCR originated in a woman between 18 and 69 years old in good health. The CDR3 region is CASCPTEPRTDTQYF.